Listed below are T cell receptor beta chains from one sample, sequenced in a study of shared clonotypes between healthy human individuals. Clones were sequenced by immunoSEQ multiplex PCR, and TCRdb holds only the in-frame ones, with some missing. The sample yields approximately 500,000 clones, around 73% seen once. The sample taken for sequencing was PBMCs. The receptors here all came from a woman aged 40 to 50 in good health. Some clones in this sample may be carry-over from other donors' samples. Each CDR3 is given with its conserved first and last residue. Fields, in order: D gene, clone size, V gene, J gene, CDR3 protein, CDR3 DNA. The D gene is left open where the match is weak. Rows may omit the clone size; those that give it use once, few, many or a size class.

d_gene: TRBD2
abundance: NA
v_gene: TRBV29-1
j_gene: TRBJ2-1
CDR3aa: CSALSGRYNEQFF
CDR3nt: TGCAGCGCCCTTAGCGGGAGATACAATGAGCAGTTCTTC

d_gene: NA
abundance: NA
v_gene: TRBV30
j_gene: TRBJ2-3
CDR3aa: CAWSTHPGGGSDTQYF
CDR3nt: TGTGCCTGGAGTACCCATCCAGGGGGGGGGTCAGATACGCAGTATTTT

d_gene: TRBD1
abundance: NA
v_gene: TRBV5-1
j_gene: TRBJ2-5
CDR3aa: CASSSLGQVQETQYF
CDR3nt: TGCGCCAGCAGCTCGCTTGGACAGGTTCAAGAGACCCAGTACTTC

d_gene: TRBD2
abundance: NA
v_gene: TRBV6-6
j_gene: TRBJ2-7
CDR3aa: CASSSGTSGRNEQYF
CDR3nt: TGTGCCAGCAGTTCCGGGACTAGCGGGAGAAACGAGCAGTACTTC

d_gene: NA
abundance: NA
v_gene: TRBV5-8
j_gene: TRBJ2-2
CDR3aa: CASSFRTGELFF
CDR3nt: TGTGCCAGCAGCTTTAGGACCGGGGAGCTGTTTTTT

d_gene: NA
abundance: few
v_gene: TRBV7-8
j_gene: TRBJ2-1
CDR3aa: CASSSSPSSYNEQFF
CDR3nt: TGTGCCAGCAGCTCATCTCCGAGCTCCTACAATGAGCAGTTCTTC

d_gene: NA
abundance: NA
v_gene: TRBV4-1
j_gene: TRBJ2-1
CDR3aa: CASSRYDSLEQFF
CDR3nt: TGCGCCAGCAGCCGCTATGATTCTCTGGAGCAGTTCTTC

d_gene: NA
abundance: NA
v_gene: TRBV5-4
j_gene: TRBJ2-3
CDR3aa: CASSLRGTGLDTQYF
CDR3nt: TGTGCCAGCAGCTTGAGGGGGACTGGACTGGATACGCAGTATTTT

d_gene: TRBD2
abundance: NA
v_gene: TRBV4-2
j_gene: TRBJ2-5
CDR3aa: CASSQWLAGGQVETQYF
CDR3nt: TGTGCCAGCAGCCAGTGGCTAGCGGGAGGGCAGGTAGAGACCCAGTACTTC

d_gene: NA
abundance: NA
v_gene: TRBV10-3
j_gene: TRBJ1-2
CDR3aa: CAITSLRQGVPGYTF
CDR3nt: TGTGCCATCACAAGCCTCCGTCAGGGAGTACCTGGCTACACCTTC

d_gene: TRBD1
abundance: NA
v_gene: TRBV5-1
j_gene: TRBJ2-5
CDR3aa: CASSLGGQGLSFETQYF
CDR3nt: TGCGCCAGCAGCTTGGGGGGACAGGGCCTCAGTTTCGAGACCCAGTACTTC

d_gene: NA
abundance: NA
v_gene: TRBV6-9
j_gene: TRBJ2-7
CDR3aa: CASWILWDEQYF
CDR3nt: TGTGCCAGCTGGATATTATGGGACGAGCAGTACTTC

d_gene: NA
abundance: NA
v_gene: TRBV10-3
j_gene: TRBJ2-6
CDR3aa: CAISESGANVLTF
CDR3nt: TGTGCCATCAGTGAATCTGGGGCCAACGTCCTGACTTTC

d_gene: TRBD1
abundance: NA
v_gene: TRBV6-1
j_gene: TRBJ2-7
CDR3aa: CASSEGMGQGTYEQYF
CDR3nt: TGTGCCAGCAGTGAGGGGATGGGACAGGGTACCTACGAGCAGTACTTC

d_gene: NA
abundance: NA
v_gene: TRBV6-5
j_gene: TRBJ1-1
CDR3aa: CASSPNHLSAEAFF
CDR3nt: TGTGCCAGCAGTCCGAATCATTTGAGCGCTGAAGCTTTCTTT

d_gene: NA
abundance: NA
v_gene: TRBV7-2
j_gene: TRBJ2-1
CDR3aa: CASSLRRKNEQFF
CDR3nt: TGTGCCAGCAGCTTACGACGGAAGAATGAGCAGTTCTTC

d_gene: TRBD2
abundance: NA
v_gene: TRBV5-1
j_gene: TRBJ2-7
CDR3aa: CASSPGLAGVAYEQYF
CDR3nt: TGCGCCAGCAGCCCCGGACTAGCGGGGGTGGCCTACGAGCAGTACTTC

d_gene: TRBD1
abundance: NA
v_gene: TRBV18
j_gene: TRBJ1-5
CDR3aa: CASSYGTGGGQPQHF
CDR3nt: TGTGCCAGCTCATACGGGACAGGGGGCGGACAGCCCCAGCATTTT

d_gene: NA
abundance: NA
v_gene: TRBV7-6
j_gene: TRBJ1-1
CDR3aa: CASSFGLNTEAFF
CDR3nt: TGTGCCAGCAGCTTCGGGTTGAACACTGAAGCTTTCTTT

d_gene: NA
abundance: NA
v_gene: TRBV12-2
j_gene: TRBJ2-1
CDR3aa: CASRLRTGPRMRREWYNEQFF
CDR3nt: TGTGCAAGTCGCTTAAGGACAGGTCCCCGAATGAGGCGGGAGTGGTACAATGAGCAGTTCTTC

d_gene: NA
abundance: NA
v_gene: TRBV28
j_gene: TRBJ1-2
CDR3aa: CASSRLYGYTF
CDR3nt: TGTGCCAGCAGTCGACTCTATGGCTACACCTTC

d_gene: NA
abundance: NA
v_gene: TRBV5-1
j_gene: TRBJ2-2
CDR3aa: CASSSQGNTGELFF
CDR3nt: TGCGCCAGCAGCAGCCAGGGCAACACCGGGGAGCTGTTTTTT

d_gene: TRBD2
abundance: NA
v_gene: TRBV5-1
j_gene: TRBJ2-3
CDR3aa: CASSPPDGRADTQYF
CDR3nt: TGCGCCAGCAGCCCACCAGACGGGAGGGCAGATACGCAGTATTTT

d_gene: TRBD1
abundance: NA
v_gene: TRBV6-5
j_gene: TRBJ1-5
CDR3aa: CASSSGQGTQPQHF
CDR3nt: TGTGCCAGCAGTTCCGGACAGGGCACTCAGCCCCAGCATTTT

d_gene: TRBD1
abundance: many
v_gene: TRBV30
j_gene: TRBJ1-5
CDR3aa: CAWGRRGRYGNQPQHF
CDR3nt: TGTGCCTGGGGCCGCAGGGGGAGGTATGGCAATCAGCCCCAGCATTTT

d_gene: NA
abundance: NA
v_gene: TRBV5-6
j_gene: TRBJ2-5
CDR3aa: CASSLDRAETQYF
CDR3nt: TGTGCCAGCAGCTTGGACAGGGCTGAGACCCAGTACTTC

d_gene: TRBD1
abundance: NA
v_gene: TRBV5-1
j_gene: TRBJ1-1
CDR3aa: CASSKGQGGVTEAFF
CDR3nt: TGCGCCAGCAGCAAGGGACAGGGTGGGGTCACTGAAGCTTTCTTT

d_gene: NA
abundance: NA
v_gene: TRBV4-1
j_gene: TRBJ2-3
CDR3aa: CASSTPTGSTDTQYF
CDR3nt: TGCGCCAGCAGCACTCCCACAGGAAGCACAGATACGCAGTATTTT

d_gene: NA
abundance: NA
v_gene: TRBV11-1
j_gene: TRBJ2-7
CDR3aa: CASSPEGSYYEQYF
CDR3nt: TGTGCCAGCAGCCCGGAGGGGTCCTACTACGAGCAGTACTTC

d_gene: NA
abundance: NA
v_gene: TRBV7-3
j_gene: TRBJ2-6
CDR3aa: CASSTYPGPRLSGANVLTF
CDR3nt: TGTGCCAGCAGCACTTATCCTGGACCCAGACTCTCTGGGGCCAACGTCCTGACTTTC

d_gene: NA
abundance: NA
v_gene: TRBV7-3
j_gene: TRBJ2-1
CDR3aa: CASSLRAGAVEQFF
CDR3nt: TGTGCCAGCAGCTTAAGGGCAGGGGCGGTTGAGCAGTTCTTC

d_gene: NA
abundance: NA
v_gene: TRBV29-1
j_gene: TRBJ1-5
CDR3aa: CSVPGRWGRGPQHF
CDR3nt: TGCAGCGTTCCGGGACGGTGGGGCCGGGGGCCCCAGCATTTT

d_gene: TRBD1
abundance: NA
v_gene: TRBV18
j_gene: TRBJ2-7
CDR3aa: CASSPTGTGGTYEQYF
CDR3nt: TGTGCCAGCTCGCCCACCGGGACAGGGGGTACCTACGAGCAGTACTTC